This TCR beta chain was observed in a study of beta chain features in type 1 diabetes. Whole-study results and caveats: Cells that show high TCR expression could be over-represented by cDNA sequencing. The study found fewer insertions and more deletions at VDJ junctions in type 1 diabetes patients. TCRB rearrangement may or may not be influenced by HLA type; here this remained unresolved. The study found moderately but significantly shorter TCRB CDR3s in all four CD4+ subsets of Type 1 diabetes patients.

Purity above 98% was achieved in all sorted populations. What was sequenced were expressed TCRB transcripts, since all of the isolated RNA had been reverse transcribed. Clones were sequenced by immunoSEQ multiplex PCR, and TCRdb holds only the in-frame ones, with some missing. The sample shows under 300,000 clones, about 11% of them seen only once. V was cut by 8 bases and J by 3 bases, with 24 bases left in between. The CDR3 totals 17 residues. Germline V gene sequence: CDR1 MNHEY, CDR2 SMNVEV (reference sequence). This clone was seen more than once but under ten times. Its specificity is not known. The chain uses TRBV27 and TRBJ2-3, with a possible D match to TRBD2 (5 bases). The receptor was derived from a young man with type 1 diabetes. The specimen sequenced was naive CD4+ T cells from blood. CDR3 loop: CASGLQPQGIGTDTQYF. The CDR3 nucleotides are TGTGCCAGCGGACTCCAACCGCAAGGGATTGGGACAGATACGCAGTATTTT.